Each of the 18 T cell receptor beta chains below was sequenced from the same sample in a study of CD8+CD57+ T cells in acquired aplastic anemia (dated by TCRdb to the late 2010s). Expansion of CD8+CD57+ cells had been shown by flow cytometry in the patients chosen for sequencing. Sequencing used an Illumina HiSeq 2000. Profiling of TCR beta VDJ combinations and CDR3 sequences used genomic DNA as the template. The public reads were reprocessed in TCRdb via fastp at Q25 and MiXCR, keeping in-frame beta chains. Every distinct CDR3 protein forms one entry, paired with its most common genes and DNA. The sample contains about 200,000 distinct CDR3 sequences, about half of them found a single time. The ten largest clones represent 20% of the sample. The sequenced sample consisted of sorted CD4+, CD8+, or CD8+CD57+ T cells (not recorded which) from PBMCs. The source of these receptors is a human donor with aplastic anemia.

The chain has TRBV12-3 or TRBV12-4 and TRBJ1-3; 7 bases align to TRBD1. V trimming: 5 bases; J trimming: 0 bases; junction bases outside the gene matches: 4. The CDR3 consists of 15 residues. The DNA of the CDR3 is TGTGCCAGCAGTAGCAGGGGGAACTCTGGAAACACCATATATTTT. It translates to CASSSRGNSGNTIYF.

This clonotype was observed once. This CDR3 reads CASSGVGGTDTQYF. The CDR3 bases are TGCGCCAGCAGTGGGGTAGGGGGCACAGATACGCAGTATTTT. V gene TRBV10-1 combines with J gene TRBJ2-3; perhaps TRBD1 as D (5 bases). The V gene's germline CDR1 is WNHNN and CDR2 SYGVQD (reference sequence). This CDR3 is 14 amino acids long. Deletions cut 4 bases from V and 1 base from J, with 9 bases between.

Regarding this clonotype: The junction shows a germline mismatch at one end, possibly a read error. The CDR3 loop reads CASSLARTGTDEQFF. CDR3 nucleotides: TGTGCCAGCAGCCTAGCGCGGACAGGGACCGATGAGCAGTTCTTC. The chain links TRBV7-9 to TRBJ2-1, with 8 bases that match TRBD1. Per germline, CDR1 SEHNR and CDR2 FQNEAQ (reference sequence). The CDR3 length is 15 residues.

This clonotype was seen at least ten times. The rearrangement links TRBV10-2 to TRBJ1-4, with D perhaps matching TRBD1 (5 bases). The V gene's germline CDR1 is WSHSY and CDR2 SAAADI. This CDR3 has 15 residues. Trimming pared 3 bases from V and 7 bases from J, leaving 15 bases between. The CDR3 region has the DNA TGCGCCAGCAGTGAAACACTGGGGGTGGGTGAAAAACTGTTTTTT. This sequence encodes CASSETLGVGEKLFF.

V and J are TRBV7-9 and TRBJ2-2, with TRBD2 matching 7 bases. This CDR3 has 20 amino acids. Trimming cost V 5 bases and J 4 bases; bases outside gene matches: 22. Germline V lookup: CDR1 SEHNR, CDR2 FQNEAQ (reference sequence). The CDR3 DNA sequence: TGTGCCAGCAGCGCACGTCTCCGTAGTGGGGGAGGGCCTAGCACCGGGGAGCTGTTTTTT. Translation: CASSARLRSGGGPSTGELFF.

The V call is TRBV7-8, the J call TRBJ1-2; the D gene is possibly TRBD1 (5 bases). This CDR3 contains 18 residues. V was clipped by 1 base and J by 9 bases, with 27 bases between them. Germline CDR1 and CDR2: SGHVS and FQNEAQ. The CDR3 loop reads CASSLVPWKRDRQASYTF. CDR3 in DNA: TGTGCCAGCAGCTTAGTACCCTGGAAAAGGGACCGCCAGGCAAGCTACACCTTC.

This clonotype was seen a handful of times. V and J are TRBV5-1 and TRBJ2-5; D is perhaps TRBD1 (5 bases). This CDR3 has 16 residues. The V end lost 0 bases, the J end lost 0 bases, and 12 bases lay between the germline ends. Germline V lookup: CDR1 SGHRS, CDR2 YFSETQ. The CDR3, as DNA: TGCGCCAGCAGCTTGGAGGGGAAACCGTACCAAGAGACCCAGTACTTC. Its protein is CASSLEGKPYQETQYF.

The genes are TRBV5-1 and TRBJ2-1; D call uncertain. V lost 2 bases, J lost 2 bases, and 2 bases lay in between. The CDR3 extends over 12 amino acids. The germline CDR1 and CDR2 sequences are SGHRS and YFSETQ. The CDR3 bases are TGCGCCAGCAGCTTCGCCTACAATGAGCAGTTCTTC. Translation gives CASSFAYNEQFF.

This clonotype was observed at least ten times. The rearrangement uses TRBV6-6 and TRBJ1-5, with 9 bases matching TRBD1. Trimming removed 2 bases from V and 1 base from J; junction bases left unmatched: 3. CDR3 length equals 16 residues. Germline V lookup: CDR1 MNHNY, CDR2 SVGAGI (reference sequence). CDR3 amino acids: CASSYTGQGSNQPQHF. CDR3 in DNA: TGTGCCAGCAGTTACACGGGACAGGGCAGCAATCAGCCCCAGCATTTT.

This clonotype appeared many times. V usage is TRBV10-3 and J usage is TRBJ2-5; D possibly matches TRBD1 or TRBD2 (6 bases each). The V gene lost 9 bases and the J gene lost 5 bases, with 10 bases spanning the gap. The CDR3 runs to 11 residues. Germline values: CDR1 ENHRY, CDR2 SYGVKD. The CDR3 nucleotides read TGTGCCATGGGGGGCGGGGAGACCCAGTACTTC. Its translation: CAMGGGETQYF.

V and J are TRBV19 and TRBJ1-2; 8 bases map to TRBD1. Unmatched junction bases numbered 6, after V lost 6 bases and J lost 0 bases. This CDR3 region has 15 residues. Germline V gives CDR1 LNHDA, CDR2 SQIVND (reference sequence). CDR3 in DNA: TGTGCCAGTAGCCAAAGGACAGGGACTAACTATGGCTACACCTTC. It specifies CASSQRTGTNYGYTF.

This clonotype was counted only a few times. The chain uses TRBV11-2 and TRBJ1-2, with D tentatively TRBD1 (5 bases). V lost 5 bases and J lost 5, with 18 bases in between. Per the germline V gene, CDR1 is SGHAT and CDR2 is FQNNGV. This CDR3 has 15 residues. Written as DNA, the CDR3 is TGTGCCAGCAGCCCAAGGGGACTAGCGGGGTATGGCTACACCTTC. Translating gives CASSPRGLAGYGYTF.

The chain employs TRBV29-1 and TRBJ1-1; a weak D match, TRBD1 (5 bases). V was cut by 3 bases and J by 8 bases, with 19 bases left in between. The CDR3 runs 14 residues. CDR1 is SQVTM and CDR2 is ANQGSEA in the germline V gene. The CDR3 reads CSVEDLGEELEAFF. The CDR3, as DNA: TGCAGCGTTGAGGACTTAGGGGAAGAACTAGAAGCTTTCTTT.

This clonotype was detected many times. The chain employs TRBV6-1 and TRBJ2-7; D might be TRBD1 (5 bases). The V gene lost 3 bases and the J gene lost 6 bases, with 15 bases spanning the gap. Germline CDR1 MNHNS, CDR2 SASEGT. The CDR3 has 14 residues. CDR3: CASSDWSQEPEQYF. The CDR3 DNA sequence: TGTGCCAGCAGTGATTGGTCACAGGAACCCGAGCAGTACTTC.

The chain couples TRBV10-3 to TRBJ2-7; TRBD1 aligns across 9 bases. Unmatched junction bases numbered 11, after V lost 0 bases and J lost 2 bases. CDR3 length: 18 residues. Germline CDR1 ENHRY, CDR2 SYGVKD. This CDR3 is CAISESGITGQGAYEQYF. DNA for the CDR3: TGTGCCATCAGTGAGTCGGGTATTACGGGACAGGGCGCCTACGAGCAGTACTTC.

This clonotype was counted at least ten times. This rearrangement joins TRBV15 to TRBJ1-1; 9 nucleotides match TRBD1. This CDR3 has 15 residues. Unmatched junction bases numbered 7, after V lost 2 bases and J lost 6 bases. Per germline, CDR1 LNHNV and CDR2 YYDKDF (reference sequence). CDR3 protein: CATSRSTGTGPEAFF. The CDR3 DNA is TGTGCCACCAGCAGAAGTACCGGGACAGGGCCTGAAGCTTTCTTT.

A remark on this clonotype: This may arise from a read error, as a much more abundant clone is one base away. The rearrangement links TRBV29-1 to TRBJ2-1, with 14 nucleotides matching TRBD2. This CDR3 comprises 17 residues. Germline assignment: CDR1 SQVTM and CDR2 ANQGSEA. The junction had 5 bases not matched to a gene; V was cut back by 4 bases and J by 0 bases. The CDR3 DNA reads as TGCAGCGTTGGAGGACTAGCGGGGGGTAGCTCCTACAATGAGCAGTTCTTC. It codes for CSVGGLAGGSSYNEQFF.

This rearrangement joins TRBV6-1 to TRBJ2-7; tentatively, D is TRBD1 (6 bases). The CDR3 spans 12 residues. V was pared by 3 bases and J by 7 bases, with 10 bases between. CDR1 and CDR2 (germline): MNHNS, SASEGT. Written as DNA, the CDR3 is TGTGCCAGCAGTGACTGGGGGCGGGAGCAGTACTTC. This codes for CASSDWGREQYF.